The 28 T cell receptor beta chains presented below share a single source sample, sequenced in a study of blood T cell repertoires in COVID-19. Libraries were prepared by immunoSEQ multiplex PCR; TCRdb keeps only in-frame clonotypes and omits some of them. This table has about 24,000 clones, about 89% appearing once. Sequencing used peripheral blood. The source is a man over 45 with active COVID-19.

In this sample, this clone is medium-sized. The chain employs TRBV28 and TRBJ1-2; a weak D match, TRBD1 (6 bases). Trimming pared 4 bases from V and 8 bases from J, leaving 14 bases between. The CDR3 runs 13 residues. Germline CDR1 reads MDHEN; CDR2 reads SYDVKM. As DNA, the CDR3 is TGTGCCAGCAGTTCTCTACAGGGCCACGGCTACACCTTC. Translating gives CASSSLQGHGYTF.

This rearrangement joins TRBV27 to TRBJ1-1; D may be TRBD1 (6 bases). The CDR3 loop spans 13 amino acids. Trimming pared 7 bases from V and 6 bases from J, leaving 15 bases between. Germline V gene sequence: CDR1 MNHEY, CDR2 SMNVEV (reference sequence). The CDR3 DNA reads TGTGCCAGCACTTGGCGGGGGGGCGCTGAAGCTTTCTTT. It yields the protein CASTWRGGAEAFF.

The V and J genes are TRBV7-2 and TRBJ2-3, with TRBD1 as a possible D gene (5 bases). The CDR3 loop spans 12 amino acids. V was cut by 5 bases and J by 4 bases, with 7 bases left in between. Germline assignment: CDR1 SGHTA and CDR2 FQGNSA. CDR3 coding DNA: TGTGCCAGCAGCCCCAGGGCAGATACGCAGTATTTT. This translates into CASSPRADTQYF.

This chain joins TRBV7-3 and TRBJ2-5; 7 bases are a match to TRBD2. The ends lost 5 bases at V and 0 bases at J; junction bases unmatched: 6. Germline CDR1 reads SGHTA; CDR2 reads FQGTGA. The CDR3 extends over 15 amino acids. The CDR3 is CASSASGGHQETQYF. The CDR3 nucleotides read TGTGCCAGCAGCGCGTCGGGGGGACACCAAGAGACCCAGTACTTC.

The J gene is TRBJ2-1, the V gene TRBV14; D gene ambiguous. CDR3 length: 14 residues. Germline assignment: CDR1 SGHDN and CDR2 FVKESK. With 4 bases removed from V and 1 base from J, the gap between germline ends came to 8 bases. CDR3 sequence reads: CASSRLGSYNEQFF. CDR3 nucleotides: TGTGCCAGCAGCCGGCTAGGTTCCTACAATGAGCAGTTCTTC.

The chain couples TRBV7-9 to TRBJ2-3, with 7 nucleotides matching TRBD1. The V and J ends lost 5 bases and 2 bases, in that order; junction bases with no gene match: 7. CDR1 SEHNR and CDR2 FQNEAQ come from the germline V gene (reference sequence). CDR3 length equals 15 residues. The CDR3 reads CASSPNRGFTDTQYF. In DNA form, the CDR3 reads TGTGCCAGCAGCCCGAACAGGGGATTCACAGATACGCAGTATTTT.

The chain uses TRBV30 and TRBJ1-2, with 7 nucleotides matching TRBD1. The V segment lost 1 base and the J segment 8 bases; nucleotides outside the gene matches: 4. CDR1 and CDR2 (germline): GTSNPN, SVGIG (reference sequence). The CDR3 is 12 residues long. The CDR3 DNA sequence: TGTGCCTGGAGTGCAGGGGGAGAAGGCTACACCTTC. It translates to CAWSAGGEGYTF.

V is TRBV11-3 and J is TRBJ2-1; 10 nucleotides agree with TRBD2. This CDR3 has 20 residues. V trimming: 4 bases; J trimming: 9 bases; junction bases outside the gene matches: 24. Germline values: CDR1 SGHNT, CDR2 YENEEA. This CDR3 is CASSYPPGRGFSGGAAEQFF. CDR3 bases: TGTGCCAGCAGCTATCCCCCGGGAAGGGGGTTCAGCGGGGGGGCCGCTGAGCAGTTCTTC.

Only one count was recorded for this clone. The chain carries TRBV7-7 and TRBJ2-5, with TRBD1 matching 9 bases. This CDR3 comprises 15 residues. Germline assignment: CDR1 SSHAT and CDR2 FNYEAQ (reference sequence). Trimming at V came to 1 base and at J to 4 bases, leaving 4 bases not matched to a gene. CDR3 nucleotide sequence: TGTGCCAGCAGCTTAGGTACAGGGGGCGTAGAGACCCAGTACTTC. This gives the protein CASSLGTGGVETQYF.

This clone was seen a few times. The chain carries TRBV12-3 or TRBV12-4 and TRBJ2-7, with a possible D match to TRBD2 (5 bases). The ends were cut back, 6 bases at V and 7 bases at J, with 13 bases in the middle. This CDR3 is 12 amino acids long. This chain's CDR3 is CASSQKGLEQYF. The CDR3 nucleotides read TGTGCCAGCAGCCAAAAAGGACTTGAGCAGTACTTC.

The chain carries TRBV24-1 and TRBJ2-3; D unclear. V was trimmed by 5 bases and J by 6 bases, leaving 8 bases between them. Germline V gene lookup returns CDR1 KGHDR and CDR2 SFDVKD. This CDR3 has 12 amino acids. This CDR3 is CATSAPGDTQYF. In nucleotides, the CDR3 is TGTGCCACCAGTGCCCCGGGTGATACGCAGTATTTT.

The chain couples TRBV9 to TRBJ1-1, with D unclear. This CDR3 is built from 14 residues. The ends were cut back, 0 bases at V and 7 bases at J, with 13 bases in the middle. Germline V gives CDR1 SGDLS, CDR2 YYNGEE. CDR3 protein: CASSVGLPSNEAFF. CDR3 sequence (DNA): TGTGCCAGCAGCGTAGGGCTCCCCTCGAATGAAGCTTTCTTT. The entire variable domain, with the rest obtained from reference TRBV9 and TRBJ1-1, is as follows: DSGVTQTPKHLITATGQRVTLRCSPRSGDLSVYWYQQSLDQGLQFLIQYYNGEERAKGNILERFSAQQFPDLHSELNLSSLELGDSALYFCASSVGLPSNEAFFGQGTRLTVV.

The CDR3 DNA follows: TGTGCCAGCTCGGGCCGTCAGGGGGCGCCCCGGGGCTACACCTTC. As protein: CASSGRQGAPRGYTF. The chain carries TRBV6-6 and TRBJ1-2, with 8 nucleotides matching TRBD1. The CDR3 length is 15 residues. The germline V gene encodes CDR1 MNHNY and CDR2 SVGAGI (reference sequence). The junction had 16 bases not matched to a gene; V was cut back by 8 bases and J by 8 bases.

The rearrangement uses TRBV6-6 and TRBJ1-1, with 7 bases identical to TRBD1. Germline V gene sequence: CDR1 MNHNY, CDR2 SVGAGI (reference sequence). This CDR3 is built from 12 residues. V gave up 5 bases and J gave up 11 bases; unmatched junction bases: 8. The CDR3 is CASSLTGDLAFF. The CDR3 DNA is TGTGCCAGCAGTCTAACAGGGGACTTGGCTTTCTTT.

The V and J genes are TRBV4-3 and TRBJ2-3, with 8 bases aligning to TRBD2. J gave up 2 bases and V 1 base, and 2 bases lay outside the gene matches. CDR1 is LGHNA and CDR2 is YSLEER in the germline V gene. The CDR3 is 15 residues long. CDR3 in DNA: TGCGCCAGCAGCCAAGTGACTAGCGACACAGATACGCAGTATTTT. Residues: CASSQVTSDTDTQYF.

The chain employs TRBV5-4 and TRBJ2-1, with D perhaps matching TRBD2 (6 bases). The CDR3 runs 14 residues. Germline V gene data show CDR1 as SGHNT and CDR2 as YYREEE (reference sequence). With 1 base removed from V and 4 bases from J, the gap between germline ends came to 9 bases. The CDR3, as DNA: TGTGCCAGCAGCTTGTCGGCGGGGTACAATGAGCAGTTCTTC. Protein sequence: CASSLSAGYNEQFF.

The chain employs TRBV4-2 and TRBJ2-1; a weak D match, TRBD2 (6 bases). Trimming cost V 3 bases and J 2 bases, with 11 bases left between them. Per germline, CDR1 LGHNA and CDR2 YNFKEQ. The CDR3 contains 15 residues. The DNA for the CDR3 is TGTGCCAGCAGCCAGCTAGCGAGCACCTACAATGAGCAGTTCTTC. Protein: CASSQLASTYNEQFF.

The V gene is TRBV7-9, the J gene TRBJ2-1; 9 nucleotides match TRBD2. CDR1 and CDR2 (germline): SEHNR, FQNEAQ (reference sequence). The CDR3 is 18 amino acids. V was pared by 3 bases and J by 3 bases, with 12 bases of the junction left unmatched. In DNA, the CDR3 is TGTGCCAGCAGCTTGGGGACTCGCGGGGGGGCGCGCTACAATGAGCAGTTCTTC. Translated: CASSLGTRGGARYNEQFF.

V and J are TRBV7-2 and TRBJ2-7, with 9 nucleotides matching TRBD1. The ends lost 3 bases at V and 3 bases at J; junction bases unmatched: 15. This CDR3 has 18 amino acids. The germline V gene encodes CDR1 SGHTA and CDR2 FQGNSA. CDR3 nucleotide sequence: TGTGCCAGCAGCTTGGCTGTGGGGACAGGGCCCCGGGTCTACGAGCAGTACTTC. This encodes CASSLAVGTGPRVYEQYF.

CDR3 residues: CASSLHDSSYEQYF. CDR3 nucleotide sequence: TGCGCCAGCAGCTTGCATGACAGCTCCTACGAGCAGTACTTC. This rearrangement joins TRBV5-1 to TRBJ2-7; possible D gene TRBD1, 5 bases. Germline loops: CDR1 SGHRS, CDR2 YFSETQ. This CDR3 contains 14 residues. V lost 1 base and J 0 bases, leaving 8 bases between the germline ends.

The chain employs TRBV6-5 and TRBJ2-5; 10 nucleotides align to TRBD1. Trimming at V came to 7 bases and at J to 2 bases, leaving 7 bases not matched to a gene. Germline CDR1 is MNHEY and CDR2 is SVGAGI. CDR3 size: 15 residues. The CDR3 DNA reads TGTGCCAGCAAGACGACAGGGGGCAAGCAAGAGACCCAGTACTTC. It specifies CASKTTGGKQETQYF.

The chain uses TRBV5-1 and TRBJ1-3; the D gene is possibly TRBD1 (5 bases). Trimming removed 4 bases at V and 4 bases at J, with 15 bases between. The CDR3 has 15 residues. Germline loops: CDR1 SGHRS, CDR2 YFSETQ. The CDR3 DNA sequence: TGCGCCAGCAGCGGCGGGACGGGCCGAGGAAACACCATATATTTT. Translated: CASSGGTGRGNTIYF.

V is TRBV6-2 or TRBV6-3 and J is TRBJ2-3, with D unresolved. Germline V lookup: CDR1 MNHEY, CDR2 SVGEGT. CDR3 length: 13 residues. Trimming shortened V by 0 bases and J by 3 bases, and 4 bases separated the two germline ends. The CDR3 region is CASSYSETDTQYF. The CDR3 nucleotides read TGTGCCAGCAGTTACTCGGAGACAGATACGCAGTATTTT.

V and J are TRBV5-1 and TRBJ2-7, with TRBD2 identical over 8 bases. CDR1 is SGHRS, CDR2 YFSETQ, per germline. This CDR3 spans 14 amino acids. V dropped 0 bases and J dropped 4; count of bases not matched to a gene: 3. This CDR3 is CASSLGLAPYEQYF. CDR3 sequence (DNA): TGCGCCAGCAGCTTGGGACTAGCGCCTTACGAGCAGTACTTC.

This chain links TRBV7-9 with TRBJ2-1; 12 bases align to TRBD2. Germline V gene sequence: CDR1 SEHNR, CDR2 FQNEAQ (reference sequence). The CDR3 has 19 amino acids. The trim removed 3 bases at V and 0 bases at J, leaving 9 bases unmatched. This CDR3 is CASSFWTSGNYRSYNEQFF. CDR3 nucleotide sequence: TGTGCCAGCAGCTTCTGGACTAGCGGGAATTACCGCTCCTACAATGAGCAGTTCTTC.

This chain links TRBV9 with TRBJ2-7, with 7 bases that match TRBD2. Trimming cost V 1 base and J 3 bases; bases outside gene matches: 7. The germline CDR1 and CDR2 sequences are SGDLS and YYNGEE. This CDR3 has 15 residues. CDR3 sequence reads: CASSVNPRGGYEQYF. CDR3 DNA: TGTGCCAGCAGCGTAAACCCGCGCGGGGGCTACGAGCAGTACTTC.

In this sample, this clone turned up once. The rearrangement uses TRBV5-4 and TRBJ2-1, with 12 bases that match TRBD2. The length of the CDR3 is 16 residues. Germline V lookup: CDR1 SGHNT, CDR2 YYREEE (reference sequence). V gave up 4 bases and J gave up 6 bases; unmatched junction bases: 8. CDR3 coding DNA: TGTGCCAGCAGCAGACTAGCGGGAGTTGGGGGCAATGAGCAGTTCTTC. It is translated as CASSRLAGVGGNEQFF.

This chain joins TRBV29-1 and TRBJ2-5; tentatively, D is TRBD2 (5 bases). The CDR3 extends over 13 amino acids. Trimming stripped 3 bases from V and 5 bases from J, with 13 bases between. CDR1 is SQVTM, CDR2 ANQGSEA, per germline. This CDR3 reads CSVDSGSRETQYF. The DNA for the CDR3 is TGCAGCGTTGATTCGGGATCGAGGGAGACCCAGTACTTC.